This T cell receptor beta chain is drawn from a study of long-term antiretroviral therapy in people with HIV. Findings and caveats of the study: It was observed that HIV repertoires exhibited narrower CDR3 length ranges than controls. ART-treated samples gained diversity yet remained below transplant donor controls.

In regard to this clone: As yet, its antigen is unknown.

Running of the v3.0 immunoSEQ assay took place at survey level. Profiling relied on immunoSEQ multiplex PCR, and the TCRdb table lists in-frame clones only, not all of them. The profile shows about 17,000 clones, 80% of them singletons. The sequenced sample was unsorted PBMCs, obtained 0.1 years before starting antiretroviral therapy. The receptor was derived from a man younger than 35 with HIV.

Written as DNA, the CDR3 is TGTGCCAGCAGCCGCACCAGGGGGGGGCAGGGTGATGAGCAGTTCTTC. Translation gives CASSRTRGGQGDEQFF. J is TRBJ2-1 and V is TRBV11-2, with D possibly being TRBD1 or TRBD2 (7 bases each). Germline V gene data show CDR1 as SGHAT and CDR2 as FQNNGV. The CDR3 is made up of 16 amino acids. Trimming pared 5 bases from V and 8 bases from J, leaving 22 bases between.